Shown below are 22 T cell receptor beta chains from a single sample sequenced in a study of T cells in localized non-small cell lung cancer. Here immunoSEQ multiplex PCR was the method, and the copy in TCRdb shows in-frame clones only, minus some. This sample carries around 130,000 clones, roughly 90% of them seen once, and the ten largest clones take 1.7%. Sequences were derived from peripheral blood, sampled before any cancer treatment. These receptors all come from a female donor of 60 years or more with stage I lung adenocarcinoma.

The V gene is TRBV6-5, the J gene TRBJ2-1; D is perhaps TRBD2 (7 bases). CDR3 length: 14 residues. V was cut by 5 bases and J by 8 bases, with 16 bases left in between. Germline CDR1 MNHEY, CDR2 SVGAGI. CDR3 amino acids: CASSRGGGGDEQFF. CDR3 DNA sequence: TGTGCCAGCAGTCGAGGAGGGGGGGGCGATGAGCAGTTCTTC.

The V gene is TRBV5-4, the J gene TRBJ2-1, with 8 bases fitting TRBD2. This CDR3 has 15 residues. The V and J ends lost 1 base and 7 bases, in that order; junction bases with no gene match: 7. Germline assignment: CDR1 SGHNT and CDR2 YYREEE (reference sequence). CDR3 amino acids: CASSLFREGWNEQFF. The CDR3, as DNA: TGTGCCAGCAGCTTGTTTCGGGAGGGGTGGAATGAGCAGTTCTTC.

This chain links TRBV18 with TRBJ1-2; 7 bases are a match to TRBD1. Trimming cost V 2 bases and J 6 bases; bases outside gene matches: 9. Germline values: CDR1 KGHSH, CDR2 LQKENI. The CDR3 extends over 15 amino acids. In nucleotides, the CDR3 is TGTGCCAGCTCACCAAGCTCGACAGGGAGAAATGGCTACACCTTC. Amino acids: CASSPSSTGRNGYTF.

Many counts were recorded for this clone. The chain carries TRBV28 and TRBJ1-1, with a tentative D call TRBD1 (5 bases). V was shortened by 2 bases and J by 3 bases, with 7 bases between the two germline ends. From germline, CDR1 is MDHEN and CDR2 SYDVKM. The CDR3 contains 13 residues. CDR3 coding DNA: TGTGCCAGCAGTTTAGTGGGGGACACTGAAGCTTTCTTT. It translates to CASSLVGDTEAFF.

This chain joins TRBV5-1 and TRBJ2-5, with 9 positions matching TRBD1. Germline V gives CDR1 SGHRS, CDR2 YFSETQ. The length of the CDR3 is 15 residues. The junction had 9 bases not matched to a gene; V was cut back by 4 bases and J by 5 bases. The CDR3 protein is CASSGGTGGGETQYF. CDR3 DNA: TGCGCCAGCAGCGGAGGAACAGGGGGCGGTGAGACCCAGTACTTC. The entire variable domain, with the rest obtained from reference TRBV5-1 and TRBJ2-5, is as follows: KAGVTQTPRYLIKTRGQQVTLSCSPISGHRSVSWYQQTPGQGLQFLFEYFSETQRNKGNFPGRFSGRQFSNSRSEMNVSTLELGDSALYLCASSGGTGGGETQYFGPGTRLLVL.

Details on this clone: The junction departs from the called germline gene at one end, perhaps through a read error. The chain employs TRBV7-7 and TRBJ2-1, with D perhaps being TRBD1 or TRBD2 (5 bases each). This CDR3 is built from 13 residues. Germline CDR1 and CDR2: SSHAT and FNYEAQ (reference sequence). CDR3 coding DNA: TGTGCTAGCAGCTTAGCGTTAGGGGCCGAGCAGTTCTTC. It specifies CASSLALGAEQFF. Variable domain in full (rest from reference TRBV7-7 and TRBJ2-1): GAGVSQSPRYKVTKRGQDVTLRCDPISSHATLYWYQQALGQGPEFLTYFNYEAQPDKSGLPSDRFSAERPEGSISTLTIQRTEQRDSAMYRCASSLALGAEQFFGPGTRLTVL.

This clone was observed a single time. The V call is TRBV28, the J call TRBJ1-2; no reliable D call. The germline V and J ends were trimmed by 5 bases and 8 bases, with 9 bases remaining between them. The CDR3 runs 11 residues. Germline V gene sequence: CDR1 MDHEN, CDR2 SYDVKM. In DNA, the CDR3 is TGTGCCAGCAGTCTTAGAGAAGGCTACACCTTC. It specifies CASSLREGYTF.

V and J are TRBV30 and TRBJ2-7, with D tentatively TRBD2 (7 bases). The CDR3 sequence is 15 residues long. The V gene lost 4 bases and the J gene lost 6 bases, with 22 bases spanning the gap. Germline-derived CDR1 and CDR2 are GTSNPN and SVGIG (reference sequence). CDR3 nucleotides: TGTGCCTGGAAGGACGCTGGGGGGGCGCGAGGCGAGCAGTACTTC. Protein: CAWKDAGGARGEQYF. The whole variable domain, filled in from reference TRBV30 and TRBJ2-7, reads SQTIHQWPATLVQPVGSPLSLECTVEGTSNPNLYWYRQAAGRGLQLLFYSVGIGQISSEVPQNLSASRPQDRQFILSSKKLLLSDSGFYLCAWKDAGGARGEQYFGPGTRLTVT.

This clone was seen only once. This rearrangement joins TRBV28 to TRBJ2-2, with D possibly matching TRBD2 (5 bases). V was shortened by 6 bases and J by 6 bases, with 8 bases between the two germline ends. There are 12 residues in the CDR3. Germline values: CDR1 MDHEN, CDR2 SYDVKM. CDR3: CASSPGAGELFF. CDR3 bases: TGTGCCAGCAGCCCCGGGGCCGGGGAGCTGTTTTTT.

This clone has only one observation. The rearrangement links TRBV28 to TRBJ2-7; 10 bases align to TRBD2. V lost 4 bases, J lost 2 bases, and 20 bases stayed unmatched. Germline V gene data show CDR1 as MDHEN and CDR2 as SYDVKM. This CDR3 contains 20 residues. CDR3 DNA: TGTGCCAGCAGTTCCACAGGGGGTAGACCCATGAGCGGGAGGGCCTACGAGCAGTACTTC. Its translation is CASSSTGGRPMSGRAYEQYF.

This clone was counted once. The chain's CDR3 is CAWRQTSGKASYNEQFF. In DNA form, the CDR3 reads TGTGCCTGGAGACAGACTAGCGGGAAGGCGTCCTACAATGAGCAGTTCTTC. The V gene is TRBV30, the J gene TRBJ2-1; 11 bases fit TRBD2. V dropped 3 bases and J dropped 1; count of bases not matched to a gene: 8. CDR3 length: 17 amino acids. Germline values: CDR1 GTSNPN, CDR2 SVGIG (reference sequence).

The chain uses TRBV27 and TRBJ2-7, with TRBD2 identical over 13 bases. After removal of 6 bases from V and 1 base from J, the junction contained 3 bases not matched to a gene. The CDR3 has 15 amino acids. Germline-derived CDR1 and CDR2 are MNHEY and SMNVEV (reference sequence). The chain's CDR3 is CASRRGLAGSYEQYF. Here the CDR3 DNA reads TGTGCCAGCAGAAGGGGACTAGCGGGATCCTACGAGCAGTACTTC.

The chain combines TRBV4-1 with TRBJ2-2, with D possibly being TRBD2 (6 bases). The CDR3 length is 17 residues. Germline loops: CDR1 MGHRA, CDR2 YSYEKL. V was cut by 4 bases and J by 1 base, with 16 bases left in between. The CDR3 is CASSPFTGVVNTGELFF. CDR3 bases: TGCGCCAGCAGCCCCTTCACGGGGGTCGTGAACACCGGGGAGCTGTTTTTT.

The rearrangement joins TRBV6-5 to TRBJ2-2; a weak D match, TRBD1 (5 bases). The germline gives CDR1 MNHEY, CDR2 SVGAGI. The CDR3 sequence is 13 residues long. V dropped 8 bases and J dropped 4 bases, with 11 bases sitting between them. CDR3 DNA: TGTGCCAGCGGGGCCTCCTTCACCGGGGAGCTGTTTTTT. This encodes CASGASFTGELFF.

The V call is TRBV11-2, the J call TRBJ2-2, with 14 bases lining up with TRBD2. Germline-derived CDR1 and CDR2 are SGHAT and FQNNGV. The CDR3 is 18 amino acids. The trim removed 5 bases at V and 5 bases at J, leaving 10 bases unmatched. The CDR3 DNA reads TGTGCCAGCAGCGCCGGGACTAGCGGGAGAGTTGGAACCGGGGAGCTGTTTTTT. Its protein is CASSAGTSGRVGTGELFF.

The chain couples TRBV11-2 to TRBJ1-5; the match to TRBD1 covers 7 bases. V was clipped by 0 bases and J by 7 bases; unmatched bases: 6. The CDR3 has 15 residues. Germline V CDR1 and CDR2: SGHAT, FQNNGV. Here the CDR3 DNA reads TGTGCCAGCAGCTTAGATCCGCAGGGGGAACAGCCCCAGCATTTT. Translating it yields CASSLDPQGEQPQHF.

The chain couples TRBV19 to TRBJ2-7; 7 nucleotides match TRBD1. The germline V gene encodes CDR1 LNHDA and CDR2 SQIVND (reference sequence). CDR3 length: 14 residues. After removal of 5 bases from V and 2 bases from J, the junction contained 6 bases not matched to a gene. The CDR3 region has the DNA TGTGCCAGTAGTCCATCGGGACAGCCCTACGAGCAGTACTTC. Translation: CASSPSGQPYEQYF.

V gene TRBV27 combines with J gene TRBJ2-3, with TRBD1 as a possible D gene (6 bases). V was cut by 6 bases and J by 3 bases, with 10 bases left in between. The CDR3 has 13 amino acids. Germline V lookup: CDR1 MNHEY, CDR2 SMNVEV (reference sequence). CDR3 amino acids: CASRTGMTDTQYF. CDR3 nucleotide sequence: TGTGCCAGCAGAACAGGGATGACAGATACGCAGTATTTT.

CDR3 in DNA: TGTGCCAGCAGTGAAGTTGCCGGGAGGACCCTAAACATTCAGTACTTC. It codes for CASSEVAGRTLNIQYF. The rearrangement links TRBV6-1 to TRBJ2-4, with 7 bases fitting TRBD2. The germline CDR1 and CDR2 sequences are MNHNS and SASEGT. J gave up 6 bases and V 1 base, and 9 bases lay outside the gene matches. This CDR3 has 16 residues.

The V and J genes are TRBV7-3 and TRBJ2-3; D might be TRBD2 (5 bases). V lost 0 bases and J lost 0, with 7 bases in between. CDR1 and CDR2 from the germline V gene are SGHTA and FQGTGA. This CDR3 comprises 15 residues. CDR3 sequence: CASSLTERSTDTQYF. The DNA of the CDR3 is TGTGCCAGCAGCTTAACTGAGCGGAGCACAGATACGCAGTATTTT.

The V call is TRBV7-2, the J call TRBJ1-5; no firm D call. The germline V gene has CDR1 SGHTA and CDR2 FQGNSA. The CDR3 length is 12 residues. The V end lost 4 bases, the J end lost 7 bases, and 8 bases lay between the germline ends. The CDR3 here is CASSSPGQPQHF. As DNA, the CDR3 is TGTGCCAGCAGCTCCCCCGGGCAGCCCCAGCATTTT.

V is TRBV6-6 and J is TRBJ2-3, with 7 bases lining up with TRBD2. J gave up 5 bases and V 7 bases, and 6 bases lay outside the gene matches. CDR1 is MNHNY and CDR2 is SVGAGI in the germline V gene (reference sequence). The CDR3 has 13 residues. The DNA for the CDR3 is TGTGCCAGCATTCGGTGGGAGGGAGATACGCAGTATTTT. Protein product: CASIRWEGDTQYF.